These 12 T cell receptor beta chains share one sample of origin, sequenced in a study of identifying expanded T cells in peripheral blood. Sequencing was performed with immunoSEQ multiplex PCR; in TCRdb, only in-frame clones are kept and a portion is missing. The sample has about 78,000 clones; almost 85% are singletons. The specimen sequenced was blood. The origin of the receptors is a person aged 18 to 75 in good health.

J is TRBJ1-2 and V is TRBV28; 8 bases fit TRBD1. CDR3 length equals 14 residues. V trimming: 5 bases; J trimming: 5 bases; junction bases outside the gene matches: 7. CDR1 is MDHEN, CDR2 SYDVKM, per germline. CDR3 residues: CASSGQGTEYGYTF. CDR3 nucleotide sequence: TGTGCCAGCAGTGGACAGGGAACAGAGTATGGCTACACCTTC.

The V gene is TRBV7-2, the J gene TRBJ2-3; tentative D call: TRBD1 (6 bases). V lost 5 bases and J 6 bases, leaving 12 bases between the germline ends. The germline V gene has CDR1 SGHTA and CDR2 FQGNSA. The length of the CDR3 is 13 residues. The CDR3 DNA reads as TGTGCCAGCAGCCGGACAGCCATGGATACGCAGTATTTT. Amino acid sequence: CASSRTAMDTQYF.

The chain combines TRBV7-2 with TRBJ2-2, with 13 positions matching TRBD2. The length of the CDR3 is 16 residues. Germline CDR1 and CDR2: SGHTA and FQGNSA. V lost 5 bases to trimming and J lost 6 bases; unmatched junction nucleotides: 6. This CDR3 is CASSPRTSGSSGELFF. In DNA, the CDR3 is TGTGCCAGCAGCCCTCGGACTAGCGGGAGTTCCGGGGAGCTGTTTTTT.

The chain couples TRBV2 to TRBJ2-5; D may match TRBD1 or TRBD2 (5 bases each). This CDR3 contains 14 residues. Per the germline V gene, CDR1 is SNHLY and CDR2 is FYNNEI. V was cut by 3 bases and J by 5 bases, with 13 bases left in between. CDR3: CASSEQRGSETQYF. CDR3 nucleotide sequence: TGTGCCAGCAGTGAGCAGAGGGGCAGCGAGACCCAGTACTTC.

The chain employs TRBV4-1 and TRBJ1-2; possibly TRBD1 for D (5 bases). Germline CDR1 reads MGHRA; CDR2 reads YSYEKL. The germline V and J ends were trimmed by 3 bases and 4 bases, with 12 bases remaining between them. This CDR3 comprises 14 residues. CDR3 sequence: CASSQVQDPYGYTF. CDR3 DNA sequence: TGCGCCAGCAGCCAGGTACAGGATCCCTATGGCTACACCTTC.

The chain combines TRBV6-6 with TRBJ1-1, with D uncertain. This CDR3 is 14 amino acids long. Trimming took 1 base from V and 1 from J, leaving 7 bases between them. Germline assignment: CDR1 MNHNY and CDR2 SVGAGI (reference sequence). CDR3 sequence reads: CASSYLQENTEAFF. The CDR3 DNA is TGTGCCAGCAGTTACTTACAAGAGAACACTGAAGCTTTCTTT.

This clone was recorded only once. The V and J genes are TRBV19 and TRBJ2-3, with 8 bases identical to TRBD1. The CDR3 runs 13 residues. Germline lookup yields CDR1 LNHDA and CDR2 SQIVND (reference sequence). V was pared by 6 bases and J by 7 bases, with 6 bases of the junction left unmatched. DNA of the CDR3: TGTGCCAGTAGCGGCACAGGGGGAAATACGCAGTATTTT. Translation: CASSGTGGNTQYF.

The gene calls are TRBV10-2 and TRBJ2-3; D not resolved. The germline CDR1 and CDR2 sequences are WSHSY and SAAADI. This CDR3 comprises 13 residues. V was clipped by 4 bases and J by 3 bases, with 8 bases between them. The CDR3 sequence is CASSGYRTDTQYF. The CDR3 coding sequence is TGCGCCAGCAGTGGGTATCGTACAGATACGCAGTATTTT.

The chain combines TRBV30 with TRBJ1-5, with 7 bases identical to TRBD1. This CDR3 has 14 amino acids. CDR1 and CDR2 from the germline V gene are GTSNPN and SVGIG (reference sequence). The J segment lost 4 bases and the V segment lost 2 bases, leaving 5 bases of the junction unmatched. CDR3 nucleotide sequence: TGTGCCTGGAGTAGGGACAGAATTAATCAGCCCCAGCATTTT. It codes for CAWSRDRINQPQHF.

As DNA, the CDR3 is TGCAGCGCCCGTTCCGCGGGGATCTACGAGCAGTACTTC. Translation gives CSARSAGIYEQYF. The rearrangement uses TRBV29-1 and TRBJ2-7; possible D gene TRBD2, 6 bases. The CDR3 is 13 residues long. V gave up 7 bases and J gave up 3 bases, with 16 bases separating them. Germline CDR1 and CDR2: SQVTM and ANQGSEA.

V gene TRBV4-2 combines with J gene TRBJ2-2; D gene unclear. CDR1 and CDR2 from the germline V gene are LGHNA and YNFKEQ. This CDR3 region has 18 residues. V lost 1 base, J lost 1 base, and 16 bases lay in between. The CDR3 sequence is CASSQVGGRLGNTGELFF. CDR3 DNA sequence: TGTGCCAGCAGCCAAGTAGGTGGCAGGCTTGGGAACACCGGGGAGCTGTTTTTT.

At least ten counts were recorded for this clone. Germline and junction disagree at one end, which may indicate a read error. The chain uses TRBV7-7 and TRBJ2-7; a possible D gene is TRBD1 (5 bases). The CDR3 is made up of 15 amino acids. CDR1 and CDR2 (germline): SSHAT, FNYEAQ (reference sequence). The DNA for the CDR3 is TGTGCTAGCAGCCCGACAGTCGGCTACTCCTACGAGCAGTACTTC. Translation gives CASSPTVGYSYEQYF.